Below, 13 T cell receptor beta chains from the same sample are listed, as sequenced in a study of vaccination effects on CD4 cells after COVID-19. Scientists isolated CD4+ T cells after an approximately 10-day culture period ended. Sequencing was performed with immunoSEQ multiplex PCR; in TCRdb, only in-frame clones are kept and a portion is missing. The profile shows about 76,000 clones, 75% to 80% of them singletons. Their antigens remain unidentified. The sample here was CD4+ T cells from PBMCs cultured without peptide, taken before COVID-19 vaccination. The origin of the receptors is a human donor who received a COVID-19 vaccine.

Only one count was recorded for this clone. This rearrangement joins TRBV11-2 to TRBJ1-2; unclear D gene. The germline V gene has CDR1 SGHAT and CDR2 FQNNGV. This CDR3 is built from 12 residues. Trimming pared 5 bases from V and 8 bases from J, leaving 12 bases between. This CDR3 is CASSPPVGGYTF. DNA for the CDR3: TGTGCCAGCAGCCCCCCGGTTGGAGGCTACACCTTC. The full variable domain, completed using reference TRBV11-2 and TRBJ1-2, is EAGVAQSPRYKIIEKRQSVAFWCNPISGHATLYWYQQILGQGPKLLIQFQNNGVVDDSQLPKDRFSAERLKGVDSTLKIQPAKLEDSAVYLCASSPPVGGYTFGSGTRLTVV.

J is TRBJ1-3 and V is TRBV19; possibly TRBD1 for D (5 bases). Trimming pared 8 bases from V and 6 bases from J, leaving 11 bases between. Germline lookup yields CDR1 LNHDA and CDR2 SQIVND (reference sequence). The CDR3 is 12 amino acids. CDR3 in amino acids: CASWAGQNTIYF. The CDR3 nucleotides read TGTGCCAGTTGGGCAGGGCAAAACACCATATATTTT.

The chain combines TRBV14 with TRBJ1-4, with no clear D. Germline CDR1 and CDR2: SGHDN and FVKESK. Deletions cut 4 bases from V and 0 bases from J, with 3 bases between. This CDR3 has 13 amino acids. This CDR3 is CASSRATNEKLFF. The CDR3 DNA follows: TGTGCCAGCAGCCGTGCAACTAATGAAAAACTGTTTTTT. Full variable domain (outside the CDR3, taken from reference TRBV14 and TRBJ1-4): EAGVTQFPSHSVIEKGQTVTLRCDPISGHDNLYWYRRVMGKEIKFLLHFVKESKQDESGMPNNRFLAERTGGTYSTLKVQPAELEDSGVYFCASSRATNEKLFFGSGTQLSVL.

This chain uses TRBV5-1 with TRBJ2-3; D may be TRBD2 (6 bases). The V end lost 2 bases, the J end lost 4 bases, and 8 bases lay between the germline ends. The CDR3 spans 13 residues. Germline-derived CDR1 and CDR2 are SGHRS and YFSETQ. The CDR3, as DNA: TGCGCCAGCAGCTTAAGGGAGGCAGATACGCAGTATTTT. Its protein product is CASSLREADTQYF.

CDR3: CAISESGARQETQYF. DNA of the CDR3: TGTGCCATCAGTGAGTCGGGGGCTAGGCAAGAGACCCAGTACTTC. V usage is TRBV10-3 and J usage is TRBJ2-5, with D possibly being TRBD1 (6 bases). CDR3 length: 15 residues. Germline V gene sequence: CDR1 ENHRY, CDR2 SYGVKD. V was trimmed by 0 bases and J by 2 bases, leaving 10 bases between them.

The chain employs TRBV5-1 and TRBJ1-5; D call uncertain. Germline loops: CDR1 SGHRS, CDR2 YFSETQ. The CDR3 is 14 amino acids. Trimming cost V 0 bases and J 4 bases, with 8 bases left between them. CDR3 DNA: TGCGCCAGCAGCTTGGACAGCCTAAATCAGCCCCAGCATTTT. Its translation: CASSLDSLNQPQHF.

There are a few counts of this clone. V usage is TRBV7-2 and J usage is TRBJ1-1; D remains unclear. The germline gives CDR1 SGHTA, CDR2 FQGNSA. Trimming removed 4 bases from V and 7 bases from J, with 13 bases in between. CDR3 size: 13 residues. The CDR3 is CASSSGMNFEAFF. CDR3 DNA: TGTGCCAGCAGCTCCGGGATGAACTTTGAAGCTTTCTTT.

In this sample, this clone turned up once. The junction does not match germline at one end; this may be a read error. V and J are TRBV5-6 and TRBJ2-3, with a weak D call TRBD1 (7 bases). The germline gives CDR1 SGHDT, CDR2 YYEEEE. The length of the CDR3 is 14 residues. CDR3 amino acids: CASSPRRDRPVALF. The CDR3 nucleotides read TGTGCCAGCAGCCCCCGGAGGGACAGACCGGTTGCCCTTTTT.

The CDR3 DNA reads TGTGCCAGCAGTTCCTCCGACAGGTACGAGCAGTACGTC. It translates to CASSSSDRYEQYV. The chain recombines TRBV27 with TRBJ2-7; TRBD1 might be the D (6 bases). This CDR3 is built from 13 residues. Germline-derived CDR1 and CDR2 are MNHEY and SMNVEV (reference sequence). Trimming cost V 4 bases and J 4 bases, with 11 bases left between them.

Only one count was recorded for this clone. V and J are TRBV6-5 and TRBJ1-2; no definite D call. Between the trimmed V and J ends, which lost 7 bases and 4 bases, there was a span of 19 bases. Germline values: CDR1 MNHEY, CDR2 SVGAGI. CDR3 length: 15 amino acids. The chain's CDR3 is CASKMLGNGPYGYTF. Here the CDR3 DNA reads TGTGCCAGCAAAATGCTAGGGAATGGCCCCTATGGCTACACCTTC.

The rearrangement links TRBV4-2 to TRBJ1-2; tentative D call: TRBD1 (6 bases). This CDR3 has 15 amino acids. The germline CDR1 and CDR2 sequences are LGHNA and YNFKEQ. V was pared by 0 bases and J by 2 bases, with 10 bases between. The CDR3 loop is CASSQDWTVNYGYTF. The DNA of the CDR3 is TGTGCCAGCAGCCAAGATTGGACAGTCAACTATGGCTACACCTTC.

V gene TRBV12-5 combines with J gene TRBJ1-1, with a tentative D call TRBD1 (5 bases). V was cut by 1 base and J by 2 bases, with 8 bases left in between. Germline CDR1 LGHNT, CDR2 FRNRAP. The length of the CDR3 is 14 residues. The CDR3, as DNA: TGTGCTAGTGGTTTGGGACAGCCTAACACTGAAGCTTTCTTT. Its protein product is CASGLGQPNTEAFF.

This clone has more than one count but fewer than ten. The CDR3 coding sequence is TGCGCCAGCAGCTCCCTGGGGGAGACCCTCTCCGAGCAGTTCTTC. Protein: CASSSLGETLSEQFF. This chain uses TRBV5-1 with TRBJ2-1; D may be TRBD1 or TRBD2 (5 bases each). V was pared by 3 bases and J by 10 bases, with 20 bases between. The length of the CDR3 is 15 residues. The germline V gene has CDR1 SGHRS and CDR2 YFSETQ.